The clone carrying this T cell receptor beta chain showed up just once. Its antigen is not known. This sample was taken from a study of T-cell reconstitution after alpha-beta-depleted transplantation in children. Findings and caveats of the study: After transplant, high TCRbeta diversity at day 60 in some patients arose from surviving recipient T cells and thymic progenitors. T-cell numbers and diversity one year post-transplant derived largely from freshly generated T cells. The origin of alpha-beta T cells about two months after transplant was reportedly several hundred expanded graft clones.

The library targeted TCRbeta and was prepared with unique molecular identifiers. TCRdb analysed the PCR reads with MiXCR anew, one entry per CDR3 protein. This sample yields about 130,000 distinct CDR3 sequences, of which 8% to 10% are seen a single time; more than 20% belongs to the top ten. This CDR3 has 15 amino acids. Trimming removed 0 bases at V and 0 bases at J, with 8 bases between. Germline loops: CDR1 LNHDA, CDR2 SQIVND (reference sequence). This TCR was recovered from a girl under three years old who had a stem cell transplant for combined immunodeficiency, so the T cells may come from the graft donor. The gene calls are TRBV19 and TRBJ1-1; D not resolved. The sample consisted of PBMCs, mostly from graft donor cells, taken 180 days after TCRalphabeta/CD19-depleted stem cell transplant. CDR3 loop: CASSIDGVMNTEAFF. DNA of the CDR3: TGTGCCAGTAGTATAGACGGGGTTATGAACACTGAAGCTTTCTTT.